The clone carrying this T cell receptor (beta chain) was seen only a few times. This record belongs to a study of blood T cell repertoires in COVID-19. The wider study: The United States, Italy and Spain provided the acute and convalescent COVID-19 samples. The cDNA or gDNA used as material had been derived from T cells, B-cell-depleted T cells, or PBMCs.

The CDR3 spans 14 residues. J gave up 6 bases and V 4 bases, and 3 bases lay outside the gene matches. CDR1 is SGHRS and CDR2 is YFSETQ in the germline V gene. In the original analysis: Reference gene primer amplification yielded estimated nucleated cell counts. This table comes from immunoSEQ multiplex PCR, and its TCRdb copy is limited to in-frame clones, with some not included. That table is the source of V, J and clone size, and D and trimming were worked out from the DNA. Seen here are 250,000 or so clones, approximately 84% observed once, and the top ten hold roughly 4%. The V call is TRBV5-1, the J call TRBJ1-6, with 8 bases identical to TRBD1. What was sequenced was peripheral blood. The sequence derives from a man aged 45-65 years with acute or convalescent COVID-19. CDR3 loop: CASSGTGSNSPLHF. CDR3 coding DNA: TGCGCCAGCAGCGGGACAGGCTCTAATTCACCCCTCCACTTT.